This TCR beta chain was documented in a study of spatial heterogeneity in lung cancer. Across the whole study: More beta-chain than alpha-chain sequences were consistently detected. Study-wide findings and caveats: Expanded tumor TCRs that were ubiquitous appeared in blood more at resection than follow-up.

Ten or more counts support this clonotype. Its antigen is as yet unknown. The time point: blood at routine non-recurrence follow-up after resection. No cell sorting; template was whole RNA from tumor, lung tissue or PBMC. In the library, each TCR cDNA molecule bore its own unique molecular identifier. TCRdb recomputed calls from the 5' RACE reads with MiXCR, one row per CDR3 protein. The table lists some 41,000 distinct CDR3 sequences, approximately 22% of them singletons. Here the sequenced sample was PBMCs, taken at follow-up. The origin of this receptor is a female donor with early-stage non-small cell lung cancer.

In DNA form, the CDR3 reads TGTGCCAGCAGCCCTAGACAGGGAGGGAACACCGGGGAGCTGTTTTTT. Its translation: CASSPRQGGNTGELFF. The chain joins TRBV7-3 to TRBJ2-2, with a weak D call TRBD1 (7 bases). The CDR3 extends over 16 amino acids. The ends were cut back, 5 bases at V and 1 base at J, with 14 bases in the middle. CDR1 is SGHTA, CDR2 FQGTGA, per germline.